This TCR beta chain was documented in a study of blood T cell repertoires in COVID-19. Overall study: Samples came from the United States, Italy and Spain, spanning acute and convalescent COVID-19. Nucleic acid was either cDNA or gDNA, and it came from T cells, B-cell-depleted T cells, or PBMCs.

Germline V CDR1 and CDR2: MNHEY, SMNVEV (reference sequence). The CDR3 has 15 amino acids. V lost 3 bases, J lost 0 bases, and 9 bases lay in between. Original processing methods: Amplification with reference gene primers provided the estimates of nucleated cell counts. TCRdb's table, derived via immunoSEQ multiplex PCR, lists solely in-frame clones and lacks some. Clone size and the V and J calls come from that table; the DNA yielded D and trimming. The table includes approximately 200,000 clones, roughly 87% detected once. This clone was seen a few times. The sequence came from a man in his forties or fifties with active or convalescent COVID-19. The specimen sequenced was peripheral blood. The chain links TRBV27 to TRBJ1-5; D not certain. The CDR3, as DNA: TGTGCCAGCAGTTTTCGGAGTTATAGCAATCAGCCCCAGCATTTT. It codes for CASSFRSYSNQPQHF.